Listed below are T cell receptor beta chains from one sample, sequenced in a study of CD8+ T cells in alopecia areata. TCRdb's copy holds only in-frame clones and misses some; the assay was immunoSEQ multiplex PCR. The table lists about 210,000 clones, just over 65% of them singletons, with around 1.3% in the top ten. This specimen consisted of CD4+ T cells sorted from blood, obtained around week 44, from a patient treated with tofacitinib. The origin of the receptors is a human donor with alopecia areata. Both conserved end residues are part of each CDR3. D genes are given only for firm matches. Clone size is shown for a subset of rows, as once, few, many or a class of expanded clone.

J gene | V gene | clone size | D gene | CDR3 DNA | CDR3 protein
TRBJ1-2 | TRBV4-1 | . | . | TGCGCCAGCAGCCAAGACAACCAGGGCTACTATGGCTACACCTTC | CASSQDNQGYYGYTF
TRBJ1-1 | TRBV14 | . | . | TGTGCCAGCAGCCGACAGCTTCCCAACACTGAAGCTTTCTTT | CASSRQLPNTEAFF
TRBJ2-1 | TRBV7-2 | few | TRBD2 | TGTGCCAGTAGCGGGGGGCCTTACAATGAGCAGTTCTTC | CASSGGPYNEQFF
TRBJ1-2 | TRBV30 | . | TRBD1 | TGTGCCTGGAGTCCTCAGGGGGACAGGAGTCCTACTAACTATGGCTACACCTTC | CAWSPQGDRSPTNYGYTF
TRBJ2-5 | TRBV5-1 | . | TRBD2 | TGCGCCAGCAGCTTGGGGACTAGCGGGGCGGAGACCCAGTACTTC | CASSLGTSGAETQYF
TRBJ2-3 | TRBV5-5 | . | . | TGTGCCAGCAGTAAAGGGACCCGGCAGAGCGCAGATACGCAGTATTTT | CASSKGTRQSADTQYF
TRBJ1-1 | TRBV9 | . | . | TGTGCCAGCAGCGTTGGGGTGGGCACTGAAGCTTTCTTT | CASSVGVGTEAFF
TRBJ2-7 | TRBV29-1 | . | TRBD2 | TGCAGCGTTGGGGCGGGGGGCTACGAGCAGTACTTC | CSVGAGGYEQYF
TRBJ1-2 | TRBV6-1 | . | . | TGTGCCAGCTGTGTCGACATCAAGGGGGGCTACACCTTC | CASCVDIKGGYTF
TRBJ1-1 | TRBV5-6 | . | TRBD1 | TGTGCCAGCAGCCCAGGGGACAGGGATACGCTACCAGGGTTCTTT | CASSPGDRDTLPGFF